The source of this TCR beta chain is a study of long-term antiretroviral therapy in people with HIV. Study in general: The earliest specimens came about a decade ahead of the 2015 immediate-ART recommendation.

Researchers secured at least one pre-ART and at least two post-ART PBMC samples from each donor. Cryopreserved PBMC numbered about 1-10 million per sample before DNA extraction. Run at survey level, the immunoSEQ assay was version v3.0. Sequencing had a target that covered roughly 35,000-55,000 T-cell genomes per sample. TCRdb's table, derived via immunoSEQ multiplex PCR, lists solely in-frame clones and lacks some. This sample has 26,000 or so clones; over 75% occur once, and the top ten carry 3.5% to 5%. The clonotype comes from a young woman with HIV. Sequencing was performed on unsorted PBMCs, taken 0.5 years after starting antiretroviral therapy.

For the CDR3, the DNA is TGTGCCAGCAGCTGGGTGGGGCGTTCCTACAATGAGCAGTTCTTC. It encodes CASSWVGRSYNEQFF. The V and J genes are TRBV5-4 and TRBJ2-1; possible D gene TRBD1, 5 bases. CDR1 is SGHNT, CDR2 YYREEE, per germline (reference sequence). CDR3 length: 15 residues. V was shortened by 3 bases and J by 1 base, with 11 bases between the two germline ends.